Listed below are T cell receptor beta chains from one sample, sequenced in a study of T-cell reconstitution after alpha-beta-depleted transplantation in children. TCRdb passed the PCR reads through MiXCR, listing each CDR3 protein once. In the table there are 500,000 to 650,000 distinct CDR3 sequences, roughly 11% of which are singletons. Here the sequenced sample was PBMCs, mostly from graft donor cells, taken 180 days after TCRalphabeta/CD19-depleted stem cell transplant. The receptors were sampled from a female patient aged 2-15 years who had a stem cell transplant for aplastic anemia, so the T cells may come from the graft donor. Both conserved end residues are part of each CDR3. Each record gives: J gene, D gene, clone size, V gene, CDR3 protein, CDR3 DNA. A D gene is named only where the DNA matches it firmly. Expanded clones are given a class, and other clones once, few, many or no size at all.

TRBJ1-3,NA,few,TRBV4-3,CASSQVEGSGNTIYF,TGCGCCAGCAGCCAAGTAGAGGGATCGGGAAACACCATATATTTT
TRBJ2-2,NA,NA,TRBV7-6,CASSLALGASPINTGELFF,TGTGCCAGCAGCTTAGCGTTGGGGGCCAGTCCCATTAACACCGGGGAGCTGTTTTTT
TRBJ1-5,TRBD1,few,TRBV6-1,CASSPLGQGAWQPQHF,TGTGCCAGCAGTCCGCTGGGACAGGGGGCCTGGCAGCCCCAGCATTTT
TRBJ2-3,NA,many,TRBV5-1,CASSLVSGSTDTQYF,TGCGCCAGCAGCTTGGTCAGTGGTAGCACAGATACGCAGTATTTT
TRBJ1-1,NA,NA,TRBV7-3,CASSLLVGTEAFF,TGTGCCAGCAGCTTACTGGTTGGCACTGAAGCTTTCTTT
TRBJ2-7,TRBD2,few,TRBV9,CASSVASGSYEQYF,TGTGCCAGCAGCGTAGCGAGCGGGAGCTACGAGCAGTACTTC
TRBJ2-1,NA,few,TRBV5-1,CASSPVPRGRGNEQFF,TGCGCCAGCAGCCCAGTCCCGAGGGGGAGGGGCAATGAGCAGTTCTTC
TRBJ1-4,NA,NA,TRBV15,CATSKMGEDEKLFF,TGTGCCACCAGCAAGATGGGGGAGGATGAAAAACTGTTTTTT
TRBJ2-7,TRBD2,few,TRBV7-2,CASWGLAGERIHEQYF,TGTGCCTCATGGGGCCTAGCGGGAGAAAGAATCCACGAGCAGTACTTC
TRBJ2-1,TRBD2,few,TRBV19,CASSTRRGDLLSSYNEQFF,TGTGCCAGTAGTACTAGGCGGGGGGATCTACTCAGCTCCTACAATGAGCAGTTCTTC
TRBJ2-3,TRBD1,NA,TRBV18,CASSPDRGAPDTQYF,TGTGCCAGCTCACCGGACAGGGGTGCCCCAGATACGCAGTATTTT